The present T cell receptor (beta chain) was sequenced within a study of blood T cell repertoires in COVID-19. The CDR3 spans 14 residues. Germline-derived CDR1 and CDR2 are SGHVS and FQNEAQ. V was trimmed by 5 bases and J by 0 bases, leaving 8 bases between them. Sequencing was performed with immunoSEQ multiplex PCR; in TCRdb, only in-frame clones are kept and a portion is missing. The data contain about 190,000 clones, approximately 79% of them singletons. The gene calls are TRBV7-8 and TRBJ2-1, with D uncertain. Specimen: peripheral blood. This clonotype was sampled from a woman between 70 and 85 years old with acute or convalescent COVID-19. CDR3 sequence (DNA): TGTGCCAGCAGCGGGCCCAGCTCCTACAATGAGCAGTTCTTC. It translates to CASSGPSSYNEQFF.